These T cell receptor beta chains were read from a single sample in a study of blood T cell repertoires in COVID-19. Clones were sequenced by immunoSEQ multiplex PCR, and TCRdb holds only the in-frame ones, with some missing. This sample has 200,000 to 300,000 clones, with about nine tenths found just once. The sequenced sample was PBMCs or T cells enriched from blood (not recorded which). The receptors were gathered from a woman between 35 and 50 years old with acute COVID-19. Both conserved end residues are part of each CDR3. The order of the fields is D gene, V gene, CDR3 protein. The D gene is left open where the match is weak.

- | TRBV2 | CASSPDQTRGANVLTF
TRBD1 | TRBV20-1 | CSASGGGETGDTEAFF
TRBD1 | TRBV5-8 | CASSHERQGAYSPLHF
TRBD1 | TRBV5-6 | CASSLRTGGGGNTIYF
TRBD2 | TRBV30 | CAWSTRGTSDFRNTQYF
TRBD1 | TRBV25-1 | CASREGARETQYF
TRBD1 | TRBV2 | CASSGLRQGKYQETQYF
- | TRBV7-2 | CASSLRQPPRDEQYF
- | TRBV15 | CATSRVGGVRHEQFF
- | TRBV5-1 | CASRDQGSGTEAFF